The source of this TCR beta chain is a study of technical replicates of blood from several donors. V gave up 5 bases and J gave up 7 bases; unmatched junction bases: 5. CDR1 is MNHEY, CDR2 SMNVEV, per germline (reference sequence). This CDR3 region has 13 residues. Profiled with immunoSEQ multiplex PCR; TCRdb holds only in-frame clones, not every one. The sample shows about 62,000 clones, about 87% of them seen only once. The TCR was taken from a human donor in good health. Some clones in this sample may be carry-over from other donors' samples. The sequenced material came from PBMCs. This rearrangement joins TRBV27 to TRBJ2-7, with 10 bases that match TRBD1. CDR3 residues: CASSPGQGGEQYF. The CDR3 DNA reads TGTGCCAGCAGTCCCGGACAGGGGGGGGAGCAGTACTTC.